Each of the 32 T cell receptor beta chains below was sequenced from the same sample in a study of cytomegalovirus exposure and HLA in healthy donors. 60 Vbeta and 13 Jbeta primers were used in PCR. Profiled with immunoSEQ multiplex PCR; TCRdb holds only in-frame clones, not every one. The table has under 150,000 clones, 75% to 85% seen once. Material: PBMCs. These TCRs come from a male donor in good health and CMV-seronegative.

The chain recombines TRBV10-2 with TRBJ1-5; a weak D match, TRBD1 (6 bases). Germline values: CDR1 WSHSY, CDR2 SAAADI. V shed 3 bases and J shed 8 bases, with 11 bases lying between them. This CDR3 has 13 residues. The CDR3 DNA follows: TGCGCCAGCAGTGAACAGGGTCTTAAGCCCCAGCATTTT. Residues: CASSEQGLKPQHF.

The V gene is TRBV7-6, the J gene TRBJ1-5, with unresolved D. There are 13 residues in the CDR3. The germline V and J ends were trimmed by 3 bases and 7 bases, with 10 bases remaining between them. Germline V gene data show CDR1 as SGHVS and CDR2 as FNYEAQ. CDR3 region: CASSFGGSQPQHF. DNA for the CDR3: TGTGCCAGCAGCTTCGGTGGGAGCCAGCCCCAGCATTTT. The full variable domain, completed using reference TRBV7-6 and TRBJ1-5, is GAGVSQSPRYKVTKRGQDVALRCDPISGHVSLYWYRQALGQGPEFLTYFNYEAQQDKSGLPNDRFSAERPEGSISTLTIQRTEQRDSAMYRCASSFGGSQPQHFGDGTRLSIL.

V usage is TRBV5-1 and J usage is TRBJ1-2; no definite D call. There are 13 residues in the CDR3. Trimming cost V 1 base and J 5 bases, with 9 bases left between them. Germline CDR1 SGHRS, CDR2 YFSETQ. CDR3 residues: CASSLLSQYGYTF. Here the CDR3 DNA reads TGCGCCAGCAGCTTGTTGTCACAGTATGGCTACACCTTC.

This chain uses TRBV5-1 with TRBJ2-1, with D possibly matching TRBD1 (6 bases). V lost 2 bases and J lost 0, with 12 bases in between. The CDR3 totals 16 residues. Germline CDR1 is SGHRS and CDR2 is YFSETQ. CDR3 protein: CASSFVGQSSYNEQFF. In DNA, the CDR3 is TGCGCCAGCAGCTTCGTCGGACAGAGCTCCTACAATGAGCAGTTCTTC.

This sequence joins TRBV30 and TRBJ2-1; D possibly corresponds to TRBD1 (5 bases). CDR3 length equals 16 residues. The V and J ends lost 0 bases and 6 bases respectively, with 18 bases between them. The germline V gene has CDR1 GTSNPN and CDR2 SVGIG (reference sequence). CDR3 sequence reads: CAWSVQVMGRVNEQFF. The CDR3, as DNA: TGTGCCTGGAGTGTACAGGTGATGGGCAGGGTCAATGAGCAGTTCTTC.

The chain uses TRBV9 and TRBJ2-7; D might be TRBD2 (6 bases). This CDR3 is built from 14 residues. The V end lost 0 bases, the J end lost 3 bases, and 10 bases lay between the germline ends. CDR1 and CDR2 (germline): SGDLS, YYNGEE. CDR3 bases: TGTGCCAGCAGCGTAGGGGCGGGAAACTACGAGCAGTACTTC. Translation: CASSVGAGNYEQYF.

Comment on this clone: At one of its ends the junction is not consistent with the germline gene, which may arise from a read error. This rearrangement joins TRBV30 to TRBJ2-4; 8 bases map to TRBD1. CDR3 length: 16 residues. Germline V gene lookup returns CDR1 GTSNPN and CDR2 SVGIG (reference sequence). CDR3 bases: TGTGCCTGGAGTGTAGGTAGCCAGGGGGCCAAAAACAGTCAGTACTTC. Protein sequence: CAWSVGSQGAKNSQYF. The full variable domain, in which reference TRBV30 and TRBJ2-4 provide the parts outside the CDR3, is SQTIHQWPATLVQPVGSPLSLECTVEGTSNPNLYWYRQAAGRGLQLLFYSVGIGQISSEVPQNLSASRPQDRQFILSSKKLLLSDSGFYLCAWSVGSQGAKNSQYFGAGTRLSVL.

The V call is TRBV2, the J call TRBJ2-5; TRBD1 matches 10 bases. Trimming at V came to 6 bases and at J to 5 bases, leaving 6 bases not matched to a gene. The CDR3 is 14 amino acids. Germline loops: CDR1 SNHLY, CDR2 FYNNEI. Here the CDR3 reads CASRIDRGRETQYF. CDR3 in DNA: TGTGCCAGCAGGATCGACAGGGGGCGGGAGACCCAGTACTTC. The entire variable domain, with the rest obtained from reference TRBV2 and TRBJ2-5, is as follows: EPEVTQTPSHQVTQMGQEVILRCVPISNHLYFYWYRQILGQKVEFLVSFYNNEISEKSEIFDDQFSVERPDGSNFTLKIRSTKLEDSAMYFCASRIDRGRETQYFGPGTRLLVL.

With regard to this clone: Other nucleotide sequences from this sample produce the same CDR3. The chain couples TRBV5-1 to TRBJ1-5; 9 nucleotides align to TRBD1. V lost 0 bases, J lost 4 bases, and 2 bases stayed unmatched. Germline CDR1 reads SGHRS; CDR2 reads YFSETQ. The CDR3 has 15 amino acids. CDR3 in amino acids: CASSLDRGLNQPQHF. In DNA form, the CDR3 reads TGCGCCAGCAGCTTGGACAGGGGGCTTAATCAGCCCCAGCATTTT.

The chain joins TRBV27 to TRBJ2-7; 9 nucleotides line up with TRBD1. The CDR3 spans 17 residues. Germline lookup yields CDR1 MNHEY and CDR2 SMNVEV (reference sequence). The ends lost 0 bases at V and 5 bases at J; junction bases unmatched: 11. The CDR3 DNA reads TGTGCCAGCAGTTTATCCTGGGGGGACAGGGCCTTTAACGAGCAGTACTTC. Its translation is CASSLSWGDRAFNEQYF.

The chain joins TRBV19 to TRBJ1-6; possibly TRBD1 for D (6 bases). The germline V and J ends were trimmed by 9 bases and 0 bases, with 9 bases remaining between them. Germline-derived CDR1 and CDR2 are LNHDA and SQIVND (reference sequence). CDR3 length: 14 amino acids. The CDR3 DNA follows: TGTGCCAGCAGGGGCAGCTCCTATAATTCACCCCTCCACTTT. This encodes CASRGSSYNSPLHF.

This clone ranks as medium-sized (0.01 to 0.1%). CDR3 in amino acids: CASTPTDSRGNTIYF. Written as DNA, the CDR3 is TGTGCCAGTACCCCCACCGACAGTCGTGGAAACACCATATATTTT. This rearrangement joins TRBV19 to TRBJ1-3; TRBD1 might be the D (5 bases). The CDR3 contains 15 residues. The germline CDR1 and CDR2 sequences are LNHDA and SQIVND (reference sequence). The V end was cut by 7 bases, the J end by 3 bases, with 16 bases between.

The chain combines TRBV6-5 with TRBJ2-1; 12 positions agree with TRBD2. J lost 7 bases, V lost 4 bases, and 5 bases had no gene match. CDR3 size: 15 residues. Per germline, CDR1 MNHEY and CDR2 SVGAGI. The CDR3 region has the DNA TGTGCCAGCAGTTCCTGGACTAGCGGGAATAATGAGCAGTTCTTC. Its translation: CASSSWTSGNNEQFF.

This clone was seen just once. The chain is built from TRBV7-8 and TRBJ1-4; 7 bases line up with TRBD1. V gave up 6 bases and J gave up 6 bases; unmatched junction bases: 7. From germline, CDR1 is SGHVS and CDR2 FQNEAQ. This CDR3 comprises 14 residues. The CDR3 DNA follows: TGTGCCAGCAGGGGAGAGGGGGCATATGAAAAACTGTTTTTT. Protein product: CASRGEGAYEKLFF.

This chain uses TRBV6-1 with TRBJ2-3, with 8 bases matching TRBD2. The germline CDR1 and CDR2 sequences are MNHNS and SASEGT. The CDR3 is 16 residues long. V trimming: 3 bases; J trimming: 1 base; junction bases outside the gene matches: 6. The CDR3 is CASSDPPGGGTDTQYF. The CDR3 coding sequence is TGTGCCAGCAGTGACCCCCCGGGGGGGGGCACAGATACGCAGTATTTT.

The genes are TRBV5-1 and TRBJ2-5, with TRBD2 matching 14 bases. Per germline, CDR1 SGHRS and CDR2 YFSETQ. The J segment lost 1 base and the V segment lost 4 bases, leaving 3 bases of the junction unmatched. The CDR3 extends over 16 amino acids. CDR3 coding DNA: TGCGCCAGCAGCCCGGGACTAGCGGGGGCCCAAGAGACCCAGTACTTC. As protein: CASSPGLAGAQETQYF.

This chain links TRBV2 with TRBJ2-1; a possible D gene is TRBD2 (6 bases). There are 13 residues in the CDR3. CDR1 and CDR2 from the germline V gene are SNHLY and FYNNEI. V was trimmed by 10 bases and J by 2 bases, leaving 12 bases between them. The CDR3 spells CATGDYAYNEQFF. CDR3 sequence (DNA): TGTGCCACGGGGGATTACGCCTACAATGAGCAGTTCTTC.

The chain recombines TRBV5-5 with TRBJ1-2; the match to TRBD1 covers 8 bases. Germline CDR1 reads SGHKS; CDR2 reads YYEKEE (reference sequence). V trimming: 2 bases; J trimming: 3 bases; junction bases outside the gene matches: 9. This CDR3 region has 16 residues. CDR3 region: CASSLRGQGAHYGYTF. The DNA for the CDR3 is TGTGCCAGCAGCTTAAGAGGGCAGGGGGCGCACTATGGCTACACCTTC.

The gene calls are TRBV5-1 and TRBJ1-5; 9 bases are a match to TRBD1. The length of the CDR3 is 15 residues. From germline, CDR1 is SGHRS and CDR2 YFSETQ. V shed 0 bases and J 7 bases; nucleotides not matched to a gene: 5. This CDR3 reads CASSLAGQGSQPQHF. As DNA, the CDR3 is TGCGCCAGCAGCTTGGCGGGACAGGGAAGCCAGCCCCAGCATTTT.

The chain uses TRBV7-9 and TRBJ1-6; a possible D gene is TRBD1 (6 bases). This CDR3 has 15 residues. The V gene lost 6 bases and the J gene lost 6 bases, with 15 bases spanning the gap. The germline CDR1 and CDR2 sequences are SEHNR and FQNEAQ (reference sequence). CDR3: CASRGGGDLNSPLHF. Here the CDR3 DNA reads TGTGCCAGCAGGGGAGGGGGGGATCTTAATTCACCCCTCCACTTT.

V is TRBV18 and J is TRBJ1-1; D gene uncertain. CDR1 and CDR2 from the germline V gene are KGHSH and LQKENI. Deletions cut 2 bases from V and 3 bases from J, with 7 bases between. The CDR3 is 13 residues long. CDR3 in amino acids: CASSPGGDTEAFF. CDR3 DNA: TGTGCCAGCTCACCAGGCGGGGACACTGAAGCTTTCTTT.

The chain couples TRBV19 to TRBJ1-1, with 9 bases aligning to TRBD1. The V segment lost 5 bases and the J segment 1 base; nucleotides outside the gene matches: 8. The CDR3 totals 16 residues. Germline-derived CDR1 and CDR2 are LNHDA and SQIVND (reference sequence). CDR3 residues: CASSPGTGRRNTEAFF. In nucleotides, the CDR3 is TGTGCCAGTAGTCCCGGGACAGGGCGGAGGAACACTGAAGCTTTCTTT.

This clone has a single count. A read error may produce the germline difference seen at one junction end. The chain couples TRBV2 to TRBJ2-3; 10 bases agree with TRBD2. This CDR3 comprises 17 residues. Germline assignment: CDR1 SNHLY and CDR2 FYNNEI. The CDR3 region has the DNA TGTGCCAGCCACCCGCCGGGACTAGCGACCCGCACAAATACGCAGTATTTT. It translates to CASHPPGLATRTNTQYF.

The J gene is TRBJ2-7, the V gene TRBV5-4, with D possibly matching TRBD1 (5 bases). Germline CDR1 reads SGHNT; CDR2 reads YYREEE (reference sequence). The length of the CDR3 is 13 residues. V shed 3 bases and J shed 3 bases, with 10 bases lying between them. CDR3 nucleotide sequence: TGTGCCAGCAGCTCTCGACAGAGCTACGAGCAGTACTTC. Its translation: CASSSRQSYEQYF.

This rearrangement joins TRBV11-3 to TRBJ2-3; 8 positions match TRBD2. The V gene's germline CDR1 is SGHNT and CDR2 YENEEA. Trimming took 1 base from V and 4 from J; bases not matched to a gene: 7. The length of the CDR3 is 16 residues. CDR3 coding DNA: TGTGCCAGCAGCTTAGGAAGGCGGGAGGAGGCAGATACGCAGTATTTT. Its translation: CASSLGRREEADTQYF.

The chain joins TRBV5-1 to TRBJ2-7; 10 nucleotides align to TRBD2. The CDR3 extends over 16 amino acids. Unmatched junction bases numbered 10, after V lost 3 bases and J lost 4 bases. From germline, CDR1 is SGHRS and CDR2 YFSETQ. The CDR3: CASSSSLAGVGYEQYF. The CDR3 DNA sequence: TGCGCCAGCAGCTCCAGCCTAGCGGGAGTCGGGTACGAGCAGTACTTC.

Details on this clone: A read error may produce the germline difference seen at one junction end. The gene calls are TRBV5-1 and TRBJ2-4, with 15 positions matching TRBD2. CDR1 is SGHRS, CDR2 YFSETQ, per germline. The CDR3 covers 18 residues. In DNA, the CDR3 is TGCGCCAGCAGCTTCTGGACTAGCGGGGGGGCAGCCAAAAACAGTCAGTACTTC. It yields the protein CASSFWTSGGAAKNSQYF.

The V and J genes are TRBV15 and TRBJ1-2; weak D call: TRBD1 (6 bases). CDR3 size: 19 residues. Between the trimmed V and J ends, which lost 0 bases and 0 bases, there was a span of 20 bases. Germline CDR1 LNHNV, CDR2 YYDKDF (reference sequence). The CDR3 nucleotides read TGTGCCACCAGCAGAGACACCCTTTTTATGCGGACAGCTAACTATGGCTACACCTTC. This translates into CATSRDTLFMRTANYGYTF.

The table lists this clone with a few counts. The chain uses TRBV6-1 and TRBJ1-4; a possible D gene is TRBD1 (5 bases). V gave up 1 base and J gave up 8 bases, with 14 bases separating them. This CDR3 contains 15 residues. Germline loops: CDR1 MNHNS, CDR2 SASEGT. Written as DNA, the CDR3 is TGTGCCAGCAGTGAAGAGGAGGGGAATGGGGAAAAACTGTTTTTT. Its protein product is CASSEEEGNGEKLFF.

V and J are TRBV4-2 and TRBJ2-6, with a weak D call TRBD2 (5 bases). The germline CDR1 and CDR2 sequences are LGHNA and YNFKEQ. Trimming stripped 1 base from V and 0 bases from J, with 13 bases between. This CDR3 has 18 amino acids. CDR3 in DNA: TGTGCCAGCAGCCAAGCGGGGTCAGGAATCTCTGGGGCCAACGTCCTGACTTTC. Translation: CASSQAGSGISGANVLTF.

This chain connects TRBV11-2 to TRBJ2-7, with D perhaps TRBD2 (7 bases). Deletions cut 0 bases from V and 6 bases from J, with 12 bases between. The CDR3 length is 14 residues. Germline CDR1 is SGHAT and CDR2 is FQNNGV. CDR3 sequence: CASSLERGGSEQYF. The DNA for the CDR3 is TGTGCCAGCAGCTTAGAGAGGGGGGGAAGCGAGCAGTACTTC.

V and J are TRBV4-2 and TRBJ2-2; the D is unclear. Germline CDR1 and CDR2: LGHNA and YNFKEQ. The CDR3 covers 15 residues. V dropped 1 base and J dropped 4 bases, with 10 bases sitting between them. CDR3 coding DNA: TGTGCCAGCAGCCAAGGTGCGAGCGTCACCGGGGAGCTGTTTTTT. Its protein is CASSQGASVTGELFF.